The entry below gives a single T cell receptor beta chain sequence along with its context. Its antigen is unknown. This sample stems from a study of cytomegalovirus exposure and HLA in healthy donors. Study information: An earlier analysis identified 117 million unique TCR beta sequences in 150 million to 200 million T cells.

The PCR ran on 60 Vbeta and 13 Jbeta primers. Libraries were prepared by immunoSEQ multiplex PCR; TCRdb keeps only in-frame clonotypes and omits some of them. The sample lists some 190,000 clones; 65% to 85% were seen once. This CDR3 is 15 amino acids long. The junction had 5 bases not matched to a gene; V was cut back by 0 bases and J by 4 bases. Germline-derived CDR1 and CDR2 are SGHNT and YYREEE (reference sequence). Points from the study as a whole: Later analysis identified a missense DCLRE1C variant that was linked to TCR beta V- and J-gene trimming. Altogether, 164 TCR beta chains were recorded as cytomegalovirus-associated. There were a few CMV-associated chains whose specificity for CMV antigens was confirmed in vitro.

The TCR was taken from a girl aged 10 to 17 in good health and CMV-seropositive. This sequence joins TRBV5-4 and TRBJ2-7, with 9 bases identical to TRBD1. Sequenced sample: PBMCs. CDR3 coding DNA: TGTGCCAGCAGCTTGGAGCTAGGACAGGGGTACGAGCAGTACTTC. It specifies CASSLELGQGYEQYF.